The clone carrying this T cell receptor beta chain showed up just a few times. Its matching antigen is unknown. This entry belongs to a study of cytomegalovirus exposure and HLA in healthy donors. Study-wide results and limits: Subsequent analysis found a tendency for first-cohort TCR clusters to co-occur within the 120 or so validation repertoires.

In germline, CDR1 is SNHLY, CDR2 FYNNEI. The ends were cut back, 3 bases at V and 5 bases at J, with 7 bases in the middle. The CDR3 runs 12 residues. The method was immunoSEQ multiplex PCR; TCRdb's version includes in-frame clones alone and lacks a portion of them. The sample yields some 140,000 clones, roughly four fifths seen once. The chain uses TRBV2 and TRBJ1-1; D remains ambiguous. The source is a young man in good health and CMV-seropositive. Sequenced: PBMCs. The DNA of the CDR3 is TGTGCCAGCAGTGATGAGAGGACTGAAGCTTTCTTT. Amino acids: CASSDERTEAFF.